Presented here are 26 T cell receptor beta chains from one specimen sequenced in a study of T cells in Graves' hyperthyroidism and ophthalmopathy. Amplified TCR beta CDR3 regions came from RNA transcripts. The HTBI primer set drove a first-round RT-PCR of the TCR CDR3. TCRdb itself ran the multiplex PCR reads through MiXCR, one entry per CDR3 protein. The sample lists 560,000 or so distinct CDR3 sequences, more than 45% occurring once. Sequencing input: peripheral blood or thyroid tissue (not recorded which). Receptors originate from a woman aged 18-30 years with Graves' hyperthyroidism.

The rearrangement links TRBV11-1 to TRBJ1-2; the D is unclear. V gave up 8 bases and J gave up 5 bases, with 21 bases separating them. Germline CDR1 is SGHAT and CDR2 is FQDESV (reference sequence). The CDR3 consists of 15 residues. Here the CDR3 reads CASSPTGKPGYGYTF. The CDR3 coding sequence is TGTGCCAGCTCACCAACTGGGAAGCCTGGATATGGCTACACCTTC. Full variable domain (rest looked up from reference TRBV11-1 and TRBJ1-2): EAEVAQSPRYKITEKSQAVAFWCDPISGHATLYWYRQILGQGPELLVQFQDESVVDDSQLPKDRFSAERLKGVDSTLKIQPAELGDSAMYLCASSPTGKPGYGYTFGSGTRLTVV.

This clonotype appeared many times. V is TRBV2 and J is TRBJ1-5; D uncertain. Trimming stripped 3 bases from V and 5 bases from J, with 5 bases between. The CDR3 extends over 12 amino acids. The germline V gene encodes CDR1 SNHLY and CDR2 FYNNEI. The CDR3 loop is CASSDSHQPQHF. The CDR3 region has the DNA TGTGCCAGCAGTGACAGTCATCAGCCCCAGCATTTT.

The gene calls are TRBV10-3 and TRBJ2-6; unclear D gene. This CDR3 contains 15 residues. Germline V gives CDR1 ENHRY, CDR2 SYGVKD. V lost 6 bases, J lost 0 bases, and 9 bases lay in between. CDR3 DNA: TGTGCCATCAGCCTTCACTTCTCTGGGGCCAACGTCCTGACTTTC. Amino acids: CAISLHFSGANVLTF.

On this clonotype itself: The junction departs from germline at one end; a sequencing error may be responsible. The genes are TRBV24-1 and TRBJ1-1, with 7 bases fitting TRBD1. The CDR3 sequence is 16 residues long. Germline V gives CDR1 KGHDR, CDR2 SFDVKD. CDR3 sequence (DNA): TGTGCCAGCAGTTTGGCTGAGGGACAGCTGAACACTGAAGCTTTCTTT. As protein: CASSLAEGQLNTEAFF.

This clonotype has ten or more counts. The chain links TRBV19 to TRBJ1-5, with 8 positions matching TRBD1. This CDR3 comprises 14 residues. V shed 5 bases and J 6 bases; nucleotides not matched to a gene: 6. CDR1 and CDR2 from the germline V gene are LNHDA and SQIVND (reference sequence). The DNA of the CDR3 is TGTGCCAGTAGTCCCCAGGACAGGGCTCAGCCCCAGCATTTT. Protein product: CASSPQDRAQPQHF.

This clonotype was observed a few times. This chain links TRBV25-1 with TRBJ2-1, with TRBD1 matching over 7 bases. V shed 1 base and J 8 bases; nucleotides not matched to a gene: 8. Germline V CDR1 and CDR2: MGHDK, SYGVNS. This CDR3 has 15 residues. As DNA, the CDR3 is TGTGCCAGCAGTGAATTAAGACAGGGATCGTATGAGCAGTTCTTC. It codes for CASSELRQGSYEQFF. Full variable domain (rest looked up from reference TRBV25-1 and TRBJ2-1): EADIYQTPRYLVIGTGKKITLECSQTMGHDKMYWYQQDPGMELHLIHYSYGVNSTEKGDLSSESTVSRIRTEHFPLTLESARPSHTSQYLCASSELRQGSYEQFFGPGTRLTVL.

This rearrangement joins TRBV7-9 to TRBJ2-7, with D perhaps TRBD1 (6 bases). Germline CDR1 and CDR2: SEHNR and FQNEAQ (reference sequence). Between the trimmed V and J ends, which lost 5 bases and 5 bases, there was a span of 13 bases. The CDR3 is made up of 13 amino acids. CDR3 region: CASSRTGHNEQYF. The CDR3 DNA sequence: TGTGCCAGCAGCCGTACGGGACATAACGAGCAGTACTTC.

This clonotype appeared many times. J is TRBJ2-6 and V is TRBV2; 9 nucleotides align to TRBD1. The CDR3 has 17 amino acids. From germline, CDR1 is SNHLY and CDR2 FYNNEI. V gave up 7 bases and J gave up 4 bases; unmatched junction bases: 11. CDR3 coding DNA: TGTGCCAGCATCTCACTACAGGGGGCGTACGGGGCCAACGTCCTGACTTTC. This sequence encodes CASISLQGAYGANVLTF.

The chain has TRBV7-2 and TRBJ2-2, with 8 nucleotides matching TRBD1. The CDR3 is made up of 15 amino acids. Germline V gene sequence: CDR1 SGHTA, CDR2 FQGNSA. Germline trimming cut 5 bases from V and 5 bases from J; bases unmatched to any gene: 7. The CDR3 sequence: CASSRSTGGTGELFF. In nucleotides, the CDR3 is TGTGCCAGCAGCCGCTCAACAGGGGGGACCGGGGAGCTGTTTTTT. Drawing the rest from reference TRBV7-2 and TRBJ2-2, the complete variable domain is GAGVSQSPSNKVTEKGKDVELRCDPISGHTALYWYRQSLGQGLEFLIYFQGNSAPDKSGLPSDRFSAERTGGSVSTLTIQRTQQEDSAVYLCASSRSTGGTGELFFGEGSRLTVL.

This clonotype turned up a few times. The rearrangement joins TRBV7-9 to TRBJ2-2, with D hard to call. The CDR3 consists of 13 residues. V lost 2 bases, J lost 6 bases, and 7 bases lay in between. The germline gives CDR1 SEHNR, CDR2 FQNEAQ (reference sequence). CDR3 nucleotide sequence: TGTGCCAGCAGCTTACCTGGAGCCGGGGAGCTGTTTTTT. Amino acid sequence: CASSLPGAGELFF.

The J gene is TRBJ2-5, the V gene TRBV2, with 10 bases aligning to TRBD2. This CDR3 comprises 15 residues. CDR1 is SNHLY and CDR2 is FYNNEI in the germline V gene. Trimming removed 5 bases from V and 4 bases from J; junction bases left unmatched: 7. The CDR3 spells CASSSPSGSAETQYF. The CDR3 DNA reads TGTGCCAGCAGTTCCCCTAGCGGGAGTGCAGAGACCCAGTACTTC.

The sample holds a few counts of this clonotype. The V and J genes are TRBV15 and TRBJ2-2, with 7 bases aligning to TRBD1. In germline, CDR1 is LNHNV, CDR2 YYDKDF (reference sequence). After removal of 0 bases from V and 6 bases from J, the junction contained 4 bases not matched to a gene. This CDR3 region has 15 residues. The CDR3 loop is CATSRDKGASGELFF. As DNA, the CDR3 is TGTGCCACCAGCAGAGATAAGGGGGCGTCCGGGGAGCTGTTTTTT.

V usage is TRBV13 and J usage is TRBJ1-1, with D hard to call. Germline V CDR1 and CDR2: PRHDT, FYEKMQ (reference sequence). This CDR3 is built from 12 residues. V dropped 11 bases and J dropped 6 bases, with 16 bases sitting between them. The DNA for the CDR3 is TGTGCCTGGAGTGTACACGGCTCTGAAGCTTTCTTT. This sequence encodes CAWSVHGSEAFF.

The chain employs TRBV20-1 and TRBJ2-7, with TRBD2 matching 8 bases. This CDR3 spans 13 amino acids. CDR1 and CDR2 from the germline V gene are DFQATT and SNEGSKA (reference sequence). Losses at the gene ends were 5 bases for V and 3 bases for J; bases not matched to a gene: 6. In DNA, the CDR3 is TGCAGTGCTCGCCGACTAGCGAACTACGAGCAGTACTTC. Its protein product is CSARRLANYEQYF.

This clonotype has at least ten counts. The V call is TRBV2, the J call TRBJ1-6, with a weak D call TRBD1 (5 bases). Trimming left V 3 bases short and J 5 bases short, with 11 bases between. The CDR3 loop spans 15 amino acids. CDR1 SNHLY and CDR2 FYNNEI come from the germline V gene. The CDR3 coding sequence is TGTGCCAGCAGTGATTGGTCGGGGGATAATTCACCCCTCCACTTT. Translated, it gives CASSDWSGDNSPLHF.

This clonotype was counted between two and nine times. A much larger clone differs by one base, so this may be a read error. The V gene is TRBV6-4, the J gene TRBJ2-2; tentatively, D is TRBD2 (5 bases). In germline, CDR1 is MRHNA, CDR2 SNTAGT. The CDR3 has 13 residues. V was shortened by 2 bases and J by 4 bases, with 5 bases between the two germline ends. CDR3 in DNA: TGTGCCAGCAGTGACGCGGGCACCGGGGAGCTGTTTTTT. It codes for CASSDAGTGELFF.

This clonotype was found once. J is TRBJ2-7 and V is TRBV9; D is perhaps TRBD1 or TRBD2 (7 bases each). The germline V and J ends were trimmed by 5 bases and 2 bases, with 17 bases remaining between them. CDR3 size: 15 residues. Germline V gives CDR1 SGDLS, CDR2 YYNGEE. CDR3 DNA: TGTGCCAGCAGTATAGGGGGGGGACAGCCCTACGAGCAGTACTTC. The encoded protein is CASSIGGGQPYEQYF.

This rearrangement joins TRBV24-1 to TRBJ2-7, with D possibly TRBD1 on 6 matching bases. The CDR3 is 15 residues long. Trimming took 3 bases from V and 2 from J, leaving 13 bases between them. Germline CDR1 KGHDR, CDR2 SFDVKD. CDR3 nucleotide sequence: TGTGCCACCAGTGATCACCTACAGGGACCCTACGAGCAGTACTTC. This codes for CATSDHLQGPYEQYF.

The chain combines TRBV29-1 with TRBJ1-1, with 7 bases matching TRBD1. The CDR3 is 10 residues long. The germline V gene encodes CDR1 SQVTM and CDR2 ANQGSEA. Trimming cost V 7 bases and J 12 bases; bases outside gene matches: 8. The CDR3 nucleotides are TGCAGCGCTAGACAGGGAGAACCTTTCTTT. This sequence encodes CSARQGEPFF.

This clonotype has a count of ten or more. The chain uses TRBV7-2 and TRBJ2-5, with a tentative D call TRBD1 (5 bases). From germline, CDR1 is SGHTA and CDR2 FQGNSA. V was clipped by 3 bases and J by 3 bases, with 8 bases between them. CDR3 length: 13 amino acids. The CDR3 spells CASSFRGKETQYF. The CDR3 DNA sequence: TGTGCCAGCAGCTTTAGGGGAAAAGAGACCCAGTACTTC.

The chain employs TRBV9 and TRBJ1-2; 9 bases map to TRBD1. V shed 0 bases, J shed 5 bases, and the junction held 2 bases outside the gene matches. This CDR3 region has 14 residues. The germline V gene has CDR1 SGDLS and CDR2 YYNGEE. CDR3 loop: CASSVGGTGYGYTF. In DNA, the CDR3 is TGTGCCAGCAGCGTAGGGGGGACAGGGTATGGCTACACCTTC.

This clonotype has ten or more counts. DNA for the CDR3: TGCAGCGTTGGGGGGGGATATACTGAAGCTTTCTTT. Translation gives CSVGGGYTEAFF. V gene TRBV29-1 combines with J gene TRBJ1-1; tentative D call: TRBD1 (5 bases). V was cut by 4 bases and J by 5 bases, with 11 bases left in between. The CDR3 extends over 12 amino acids. Germline CDR1 reads SQVTM; CDR2 reads ANQGSEA.

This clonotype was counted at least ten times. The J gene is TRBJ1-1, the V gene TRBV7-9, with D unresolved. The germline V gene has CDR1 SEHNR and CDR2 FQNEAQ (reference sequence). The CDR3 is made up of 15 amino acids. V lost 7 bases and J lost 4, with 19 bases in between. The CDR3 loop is CASNERVGSSTEAFF. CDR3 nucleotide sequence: TGTGCCAGCAACGAGAGGGTAGGGAGTAGCACTGAAGCTTTCTTT.

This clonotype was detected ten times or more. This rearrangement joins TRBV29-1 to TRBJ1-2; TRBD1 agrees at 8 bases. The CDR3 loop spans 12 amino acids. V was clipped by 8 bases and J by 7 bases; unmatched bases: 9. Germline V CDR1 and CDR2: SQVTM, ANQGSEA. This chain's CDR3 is CSSQSGGGGYTF. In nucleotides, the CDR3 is TGCAGCTCGCAGTCAGGGGGCGGTGGCTACACCTTC.

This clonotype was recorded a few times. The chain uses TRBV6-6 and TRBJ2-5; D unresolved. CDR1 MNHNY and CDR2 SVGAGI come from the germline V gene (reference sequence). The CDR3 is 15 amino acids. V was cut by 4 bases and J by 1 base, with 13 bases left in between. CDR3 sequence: CASSSHGTSQETQYF. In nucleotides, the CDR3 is TGTGCCAGCAGTTCCCACGGCACCTCCCAAGAGACCCAGTACTTC.

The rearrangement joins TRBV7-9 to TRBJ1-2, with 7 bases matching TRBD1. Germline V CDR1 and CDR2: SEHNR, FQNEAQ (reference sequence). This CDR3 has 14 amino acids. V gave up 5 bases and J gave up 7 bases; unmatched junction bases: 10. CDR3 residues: CASSHDRVSSGYTF. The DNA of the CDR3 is TGTGCCAGCAGCCATGACAGGGTTTCGTCTGGCTACACCTTC.